One and the same sample provided the 9 T cell receptor beta chains below, sequenced in a study of shared T cell receptors in the human thymus. TCRdb's table, derived via immunoSEQ multiplex PCR, lists solely in-frame clones and lacks some. The sample records approximately 660,000 clones, 88% being singletons. These data are also associated with another study on human thymus T cells.

The specimen was thymocytes. The receptor set was obtained from a boy in the first two years of life with a congenital heart defect.

The V gene is TRBV25-1, the J gene TRBJ2-7, with 8 bases identical to TRBD2. Germline V gene data show CDR1 as MGHDK and CDR2 as SYGVNS. The J segment lost 2 bases and the V segment lost 2 bases, leaving 5 bases of the junction unmatched. This CDR3 is built from 15 residues. The chain's CDR3 is CASSEVLAGTYEQYF. The CDR3 DNA is TGTGCCAGCAGTGAAGTTCTAGCGGGTACCTACGAGCAGTACTTC.

The genes are TRBV4-2 and TRBJ2-1, with a tentative D call TRBD2 (6 bases). Germline V CDR1 and CDR2: LGHNA, YNFKEQ. The CDR3 loop spans 17 amino acids. The V end was cut by 0 bases, the J end by 5 bases, with 17 bases between. The CDR3 DNA reads as TGTGCCAGCAGCCAAGATCGGGAGACTAGTGTTAACAATGAGCAGTTCTTC. Translated: CASSQDRETSVNNEQFF.

J is TRBJ2-7 and V is TRBV7-8, with D possibly matching TRBD1 (6 bases). The V end lost 5 bases, the J end lost 4 bases, and 12 bases lay between the germline ends. CDR1 and CDR2 (germline): SGHVS, FQNEAQ. The CDR3 totals 13 residues. CDR3 sequence: CASSPPGVYEQYF. The CDR3 DNA reads TGTGCCAGCAGCCCGCCAGGGGTTTACGAGCAGTACTTC.

The chain joins TRBV19 to TRBJ1-1, with a weak D call TRBD1 (5 bases). The CDR3 covers 15 residues. With 7 bases removed from V and 1 base from J, the gap between germline ends came to 16 bases. Per the germline V gene, CDR1 is LNHDA and CDR2 is SQIVND (reference sequence). The DNA of the CDR3 is TGTGCCAGTACCCCCGGGCGGGGGGAGAACACTGAAGCTTTCTTT. The encoded protein is CASTPGRGENTEAFF.

The gene calls are TRBV6-5 and TRBJ2-1; 9 bases match TRBD1. Germline V CDR1 and CDR2: MNHEY, SVGAGI. The CDR3 extends over 16 amino acids. Trimming cost V 4 bases and J 4 bases; bases outside gene matches: 8. The CDR3 sequence is CASSCQQGARYNEQFF. The CDR3 DNA sequence: TGTGCCAGCAGTTGTCAACAGGGGGCAAGGTACAATGAGCAGTTCTTC.

The rearrangement links TRBV7-2 to TRBJ2-7, with 10 bases that match TRBD1. The germline gives CDR1 SGHTA, CDR2 FQGNSA. This CDR3 comprises 15 residues. The trim removed 1 base at V and 9 bases at J, leaving 9 bases unmatched. The CDR3 nucleotides read TGTGCCAGCAGCTTAGGAGGGGACAGGGGCCCTGGGCAGTACTTC. This translates into CASSLGGDRGPGQYF. Variable domain in full (rest from reference TRBV7-2 and TRBJ2-7): GAGVSQSPSNKVTEKGKDVELRCDPISGHTALYWYRQSLGQGLEFLIYFQGNSAPDKSGLPSDRFSAERTGGSVSTLTIQRTQQEDSAVYLCASSLGGDRGPGQYFGPGTRLTVT.

CDR3: CASSSRTGSYEQYF. The CDR3, as DNA: TGTGCCAGCAGTTCCCGGACAGGGTCCTACGAGCAGTACTTC. The rearrangement uses TRBV28 and TRBJ2-7; 8 bases fit TRBD1. The CDR3 has 14 residues. Germline V gene data show CDR1 as MDHEN and CDR2 as SYDVKM. The V segment lost 4 bases and the J segment 1 base; nucleotides outside the gene matches: 3.

The J gene is TRBJ2-3, the V gene TRBV27, with 11 bases fitting TRBD2. The CDR3 is 16 residues long. Germline V lookup: CDR1 MNHEY, CDR2 SMNVEV (reference sequence). Trimming removed 9 bases from V and 0 bases from J; junction bases left unmatched: 8. CDR3 amino acids: CASLAGGKPSTDTQYF. CDR3 in DNA: TGTGCCAGTTTAGCGGGAGGGAAACCTAGCACAGATACGCAGTATTTT.

The V and J genes are TRBV5-5 and TRBJ2-5; 10 bases fit TRBD1. The trim removed 4 bases at V and 5 bases at J, leaving 14 bases unmatched. The CDR3 runs to 17 residues. Per the germline V gene, CDR1 is SGHKS and CDR2 is YYEKEE (reference sequence). CDR3 DNA sequence: TGTGCCAGCAGCAAATCTACCGGGACAGGGGCTCGGGAGACCCAGTACTTC. This translates into CASSKSTGTGARETQYF.